The present TCR beta chain was sequenced within a study of blood T cell repertoires in COVID-19. TCRdb's copy holds only in-frame clones and misses some; the assay was immunoSEQ multiplex PCR. The table has about 110,000 clones, roughly 80% seen once. Between the trimmed V and J ends, which lost 2 bases and 0 bases, there was a span of 13 bases. The length of the CDR3 is 17 residues. CDR1 and CDR2 (germline): LNHNV, YYDKDF (reference sequence). The TCR originated in a man in his 70s with active or convalescent COVID-19. The rearrangement links TRBV15 to TRBJ2-2; TRBD1 might be the D (5 bases). Source material: peripheral blood. CDR3 DNA: TGTGCCACCAGCAGACCACCCCAGGGCCCGAACACCGGGGAGCTGTTTTTT. It translates to CATSRPPQGPNTGELFF.